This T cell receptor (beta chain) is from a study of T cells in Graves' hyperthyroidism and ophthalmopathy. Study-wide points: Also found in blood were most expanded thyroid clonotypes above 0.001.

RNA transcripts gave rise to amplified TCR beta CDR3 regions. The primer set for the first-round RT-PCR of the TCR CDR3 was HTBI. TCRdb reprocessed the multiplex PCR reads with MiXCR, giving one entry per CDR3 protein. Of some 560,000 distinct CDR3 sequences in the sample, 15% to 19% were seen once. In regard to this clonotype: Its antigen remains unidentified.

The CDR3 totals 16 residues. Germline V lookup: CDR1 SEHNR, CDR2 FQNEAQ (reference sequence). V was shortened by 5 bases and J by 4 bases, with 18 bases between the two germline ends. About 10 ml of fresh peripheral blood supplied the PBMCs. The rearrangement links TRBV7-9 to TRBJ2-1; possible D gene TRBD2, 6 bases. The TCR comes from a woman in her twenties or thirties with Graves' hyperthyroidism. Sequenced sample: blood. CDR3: CASSTTLREKYNEQFF. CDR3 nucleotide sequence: TGTGCCAGCAGCACCACATTACGGGAGAAGTACAATGAGCAGTTCTTC. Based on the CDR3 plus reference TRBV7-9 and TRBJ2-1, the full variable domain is DTGVSQNPRHKITKRGQNVTFRCDPISEHNRLYWYRQTLGQGPEFLTYFQNEAQLEKSRLLSDRFSAERPKGSFSTLEIQRTEQGDSAMYLCASSTTLREKYNEQFFGPGTRLTVL.